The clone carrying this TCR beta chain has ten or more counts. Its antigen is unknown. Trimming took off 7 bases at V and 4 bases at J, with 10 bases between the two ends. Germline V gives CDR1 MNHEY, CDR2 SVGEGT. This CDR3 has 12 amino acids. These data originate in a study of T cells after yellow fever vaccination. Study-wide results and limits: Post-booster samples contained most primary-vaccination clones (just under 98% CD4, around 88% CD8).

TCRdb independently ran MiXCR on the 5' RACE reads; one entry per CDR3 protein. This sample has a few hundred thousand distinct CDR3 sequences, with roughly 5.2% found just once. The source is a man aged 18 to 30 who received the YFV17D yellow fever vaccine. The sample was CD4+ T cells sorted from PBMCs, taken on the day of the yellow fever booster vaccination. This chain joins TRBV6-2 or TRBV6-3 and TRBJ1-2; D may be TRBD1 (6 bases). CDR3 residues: CASKGQTYGYTF. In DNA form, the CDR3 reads TGTGCCAGCAAAGGACAGACCTATGGCTACACCTTC.